This T cell receptor (beta chain) was sequenced in a study of OX40 agonist ivuxolimab in advanced cancers. Study findings and constraints: Determination of antigen specificity was not performed for the expanded peripheral T cells.

Assay used: immunoSEQ multiplex PCR; TCRdb lists only in-frame clones, some missing. This sample has tens of thousands of clones, with nearly 80% found just once. CDR3 size: 11 residues. The germline V gene encodes CDR1 SNHLY and CDR2 FYNNEI. V dropped 6 bases and J dropped 6 bases, with 9 bases sitting between them. To note about this clone: The antigen remains undetermined.

Specimen: CD4+ or CD8+ T cells sorted from blood, collected in a trial of the OX40 agonist ivuxolimab. This TCR was recovered from an adult with an advanced solid tumor such as melanoma, head and neck, liver or kidney cancer. The chain is built from TRBV2 and TRBJ2-7; perhaps TRBD1 as D (6 bases). For the CDR3, the DNA is TGTGCCAGCAGGAGAGGGGGCGAGCAGTACTTC. It specifies CASRRGGEQYF.